This T cell receptor (beta chain) was captured by sequencing in a study of PD-L1 blockade in urothelial cancer. For the study at large: T cells were recovered from blood samples at a median of roughly 130,000.

The CDR3 covers 14 residues. Germline loops: CDR1 MNHNY, CDR2 SVGAGI (reference sequence). V lost 0 bases and J lost 6, with 9 bases in between. Clones were read by immunoSEQ multiplex PCR, and TCRdb kept only the in-frame ones, dropping some. This table has roughly 56,000 clones, around 84% appearing once. Specified time point: pretreatment peripheral blood. The V gene is TRBV6-6, the J gene TRBJ2-4, with a possible D match to TRBD1 (5 bases). This receptor was identified in a man in his 60s with urothelial cancer. The sample was PBMCs, taken around atezolizumab (anti-PD-L1) treatment. The CDR3 DNA follows: TGTGCCAGCAGTTACTCTGTCCAGGGAAACATTCAGTACTTC. It specifies CASSYSVQGNIQYF.